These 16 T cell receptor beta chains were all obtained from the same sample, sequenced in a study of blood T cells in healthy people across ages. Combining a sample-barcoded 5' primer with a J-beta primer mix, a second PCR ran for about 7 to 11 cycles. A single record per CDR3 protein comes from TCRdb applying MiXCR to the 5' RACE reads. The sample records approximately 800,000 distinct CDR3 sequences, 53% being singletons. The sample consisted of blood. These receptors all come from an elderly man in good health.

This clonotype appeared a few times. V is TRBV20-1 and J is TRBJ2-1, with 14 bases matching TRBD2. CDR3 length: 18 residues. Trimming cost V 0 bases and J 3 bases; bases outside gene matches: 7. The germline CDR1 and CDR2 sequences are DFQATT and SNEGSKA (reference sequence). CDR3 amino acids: CSARDPGTSGSIYNEQFF. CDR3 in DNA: TGCAGTGCTAGAGATCCCGGGACTAGCGGGAGCATCTACAATGAGCAGTTCTTC.

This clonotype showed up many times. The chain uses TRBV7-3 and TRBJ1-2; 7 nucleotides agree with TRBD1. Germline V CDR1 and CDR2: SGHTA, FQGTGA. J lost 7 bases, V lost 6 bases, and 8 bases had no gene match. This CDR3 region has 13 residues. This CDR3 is CASSGRQGFGYTF. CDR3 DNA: TGTGCCAGCAGTGGAAGACAGGGATTTGGCTACACCTTC. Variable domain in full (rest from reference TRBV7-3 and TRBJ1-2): GAGVSQTPSNKVTEKGKYVELRCDPISGHTALYWYRQSLGQGPEFLIYFQGTGAADDSGLPNDRFFAVRPEGSVSTLKIQRTERGDSAVYLCASSGRQGFGYTFGSGTRLTVV.

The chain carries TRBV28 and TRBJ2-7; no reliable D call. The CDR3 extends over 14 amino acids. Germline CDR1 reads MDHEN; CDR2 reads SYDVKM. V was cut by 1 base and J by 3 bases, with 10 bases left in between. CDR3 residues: CASSLYSPGYEQYF. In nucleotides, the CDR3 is TGTGCCAGCAGTTTATATTCTCCGGGCTACGAGCAGTACTTC.

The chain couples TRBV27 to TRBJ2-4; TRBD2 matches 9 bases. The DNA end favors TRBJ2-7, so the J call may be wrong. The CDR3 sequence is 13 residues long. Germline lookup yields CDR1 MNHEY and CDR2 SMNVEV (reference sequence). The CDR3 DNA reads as TGTGCCAGCAGTCCGGGACTAGCAGTCGAGCAGTACTTC. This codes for CASSPGLAVEQYF.

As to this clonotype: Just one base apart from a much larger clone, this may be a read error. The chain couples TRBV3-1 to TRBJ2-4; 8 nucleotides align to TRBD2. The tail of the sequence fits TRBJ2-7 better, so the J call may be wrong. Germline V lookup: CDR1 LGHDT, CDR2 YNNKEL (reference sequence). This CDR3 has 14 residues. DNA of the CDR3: TGTACCAGCAGCCAGACCGGGACTAGCTACGAGCAGTACTTC. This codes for CTSSQTGTSYEQYF.

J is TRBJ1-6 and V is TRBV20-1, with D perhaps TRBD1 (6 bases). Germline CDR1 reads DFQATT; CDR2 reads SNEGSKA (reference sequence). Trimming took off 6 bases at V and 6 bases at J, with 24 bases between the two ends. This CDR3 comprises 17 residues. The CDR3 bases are TGCAGTGCCAGAACGCCGCAGTCAGGGGCCCCTAATTCACCCCTCCACTTT. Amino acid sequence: CSARTPQSGAPNSPLHF.

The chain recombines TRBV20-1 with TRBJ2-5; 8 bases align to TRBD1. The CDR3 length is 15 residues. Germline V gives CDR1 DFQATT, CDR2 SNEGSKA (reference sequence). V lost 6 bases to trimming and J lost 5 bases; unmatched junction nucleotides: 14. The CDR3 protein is CSALADRALGETQYF. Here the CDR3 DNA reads TGCAGTGCCTTGGCGGACAGGGCTCTCGGGGAGACCCAGTACTTC.

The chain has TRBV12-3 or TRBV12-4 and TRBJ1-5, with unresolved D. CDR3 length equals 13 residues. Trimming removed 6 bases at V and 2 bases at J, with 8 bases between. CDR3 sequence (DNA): TGTGCCAGCAGCCCCCTGGGCAATCAGCCCCAGCATTTT. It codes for CASSPLGNQPQHF.

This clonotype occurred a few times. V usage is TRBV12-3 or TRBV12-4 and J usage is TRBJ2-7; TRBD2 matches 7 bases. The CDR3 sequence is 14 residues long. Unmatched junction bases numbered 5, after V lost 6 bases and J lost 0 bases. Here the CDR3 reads CASSAGTNSYEQYF. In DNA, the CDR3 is TGTGCCAGCAGCGCCGGGACTAACTCCTACGAGCAGTACTTC.

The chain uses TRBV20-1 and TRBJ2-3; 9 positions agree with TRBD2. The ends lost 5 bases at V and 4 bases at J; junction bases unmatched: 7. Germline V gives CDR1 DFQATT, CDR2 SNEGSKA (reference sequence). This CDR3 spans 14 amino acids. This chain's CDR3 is CSAPRTSVPDTQYF. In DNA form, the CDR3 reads TGCAGTGCTCCCCGGACTAGCGTCCCAGATACGCAGTATTTT.

As DNA, the CDR3 is TGTGCCACCAGTGATTTAGGGGGTCGGCGGGGCGACTCCTACAATGAGCAGTTCTTC. Protein: CATSDLGGRRGDSYNEQFF. The V gene is TRBV24-1, the J gene TRBJ2-1; D tentatively fits TRBD1 or TRBD2 (6 bases each). This CDR3 comprises 19 residues. CDR1 KGHDR and CDR2 SFDVKD come from the germline V gene. V dropped 1 base and J dropped 0 bases, with 18 bases sitting between them.

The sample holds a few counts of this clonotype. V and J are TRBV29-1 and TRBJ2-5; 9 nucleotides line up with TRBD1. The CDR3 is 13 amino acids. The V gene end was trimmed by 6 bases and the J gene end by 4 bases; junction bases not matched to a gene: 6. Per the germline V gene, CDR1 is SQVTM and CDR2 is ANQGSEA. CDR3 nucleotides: TGCAGCGTGCAGACAGGGGGGGGAGAGACCCAGTACTTC. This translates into CSVQTGGGETQYF.

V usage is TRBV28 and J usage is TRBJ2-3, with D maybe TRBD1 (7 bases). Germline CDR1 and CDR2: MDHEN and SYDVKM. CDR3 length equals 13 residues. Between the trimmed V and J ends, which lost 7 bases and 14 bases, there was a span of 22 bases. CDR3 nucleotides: TGTGCCAGCAAAGAGGGCGGGGACAGATACGCGTATTTT. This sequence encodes CASKEGGDRYAYF. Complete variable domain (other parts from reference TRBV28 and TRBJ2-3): DVKVTQSSRYLVKRTGEKVFLECVQDMDHENMFWYRQDPGLGLRLIYFSYDVKMKEKGDIPEGYSVSREKKERFSLILESASTNQTSMYLCASKEGGDRYAYFGPGTRLTVL.

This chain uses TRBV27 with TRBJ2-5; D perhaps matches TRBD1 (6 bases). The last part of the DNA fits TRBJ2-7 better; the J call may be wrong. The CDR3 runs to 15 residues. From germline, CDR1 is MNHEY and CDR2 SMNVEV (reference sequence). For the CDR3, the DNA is TGTGCCAGCAGTTTTTCCGGGACAAATAGCATCGAGCAGTACTTC. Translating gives CASSFSGTNSIEQYF.

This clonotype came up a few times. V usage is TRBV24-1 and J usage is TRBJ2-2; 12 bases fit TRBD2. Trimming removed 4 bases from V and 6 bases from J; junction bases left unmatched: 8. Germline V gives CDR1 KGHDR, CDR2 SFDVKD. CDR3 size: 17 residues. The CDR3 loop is CATSDPLAGGRSGELFF. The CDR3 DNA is TGTGCCACCAGTGACCCTCTAGCGGGAGGGCGGTCCGGGGAGCTGTTTTTT.

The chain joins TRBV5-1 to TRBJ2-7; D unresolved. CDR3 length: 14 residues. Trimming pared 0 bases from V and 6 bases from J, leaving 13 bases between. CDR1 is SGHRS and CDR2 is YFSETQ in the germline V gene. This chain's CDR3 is CASSLEAVPGEQYF. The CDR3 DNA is TGCGCCAGCAGCTTGGAGGCGGTTCCCGGCGAGCAGTACTTC.